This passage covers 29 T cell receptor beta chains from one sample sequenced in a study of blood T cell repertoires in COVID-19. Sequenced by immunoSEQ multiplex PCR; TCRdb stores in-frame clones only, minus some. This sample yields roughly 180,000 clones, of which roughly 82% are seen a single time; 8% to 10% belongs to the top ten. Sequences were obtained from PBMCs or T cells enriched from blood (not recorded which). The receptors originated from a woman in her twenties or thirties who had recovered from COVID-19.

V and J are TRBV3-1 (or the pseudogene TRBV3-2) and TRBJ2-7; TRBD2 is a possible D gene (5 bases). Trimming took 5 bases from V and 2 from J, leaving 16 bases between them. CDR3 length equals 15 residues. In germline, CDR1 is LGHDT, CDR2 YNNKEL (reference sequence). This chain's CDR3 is CASSFPGSGAYEQYF. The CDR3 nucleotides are TGTGCCAGCAGCTTCCCGGGGAGCGGTGCCTACGAGCAGTACTTC.

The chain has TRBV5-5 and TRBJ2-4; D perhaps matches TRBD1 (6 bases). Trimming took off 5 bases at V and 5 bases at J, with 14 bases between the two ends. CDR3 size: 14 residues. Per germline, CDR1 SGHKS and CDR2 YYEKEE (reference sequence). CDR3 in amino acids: CASSLSAGENIQYF. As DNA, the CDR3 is TGTGCCAGCAGTTTATCCGCAGGGGAAAACATTCAGTACTTC.

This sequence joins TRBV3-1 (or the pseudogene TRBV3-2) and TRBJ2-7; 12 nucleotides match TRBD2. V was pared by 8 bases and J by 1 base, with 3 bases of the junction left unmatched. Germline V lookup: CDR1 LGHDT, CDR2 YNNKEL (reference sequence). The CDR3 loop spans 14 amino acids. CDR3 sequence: CASGLAGGSYEQYF. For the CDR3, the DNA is TGTGCCAGCGGGCTAGCGGGAGGGTCCTACGAGCAGTACTTC.

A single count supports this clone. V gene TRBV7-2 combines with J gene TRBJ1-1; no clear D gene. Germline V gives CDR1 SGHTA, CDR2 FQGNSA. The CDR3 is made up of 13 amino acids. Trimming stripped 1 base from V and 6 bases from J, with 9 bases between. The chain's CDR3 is CASSLVGVSEAFF. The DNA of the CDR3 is TGTGCCAGCAGCTTAGTCGGGGTTTCTGAAGCTTTCTTT.

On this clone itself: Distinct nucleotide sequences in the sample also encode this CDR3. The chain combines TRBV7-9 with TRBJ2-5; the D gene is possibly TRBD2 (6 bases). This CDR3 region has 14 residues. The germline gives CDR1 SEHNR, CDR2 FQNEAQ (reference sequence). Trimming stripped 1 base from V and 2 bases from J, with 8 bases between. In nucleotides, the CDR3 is TGTGCCAGCAGCTTAGTCCTAGCGCAAGAGACCCAGTACTTC. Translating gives CASSLVLAQETQYF.

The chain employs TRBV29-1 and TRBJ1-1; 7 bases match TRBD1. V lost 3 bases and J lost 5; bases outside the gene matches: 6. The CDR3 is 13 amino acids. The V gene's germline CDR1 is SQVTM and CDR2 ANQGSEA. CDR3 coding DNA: TGCAGCGTTGATCAAGGGGGCGCGACTGAAGCTTTCTTT. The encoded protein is CSVDQGGATEAFF.

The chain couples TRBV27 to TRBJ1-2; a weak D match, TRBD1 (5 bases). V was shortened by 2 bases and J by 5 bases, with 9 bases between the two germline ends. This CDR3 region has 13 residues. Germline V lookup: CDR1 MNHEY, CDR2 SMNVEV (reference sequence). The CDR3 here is CASSLRGSYGYTF. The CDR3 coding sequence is TGTGCCAGCAGTTTAAGGGGTTCGTATGGCTACACCTTC.

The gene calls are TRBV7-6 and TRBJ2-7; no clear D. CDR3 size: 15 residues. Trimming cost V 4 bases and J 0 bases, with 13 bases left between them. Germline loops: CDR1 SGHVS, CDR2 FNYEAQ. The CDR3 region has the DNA TGTGCCAGCAGCTCACCTCGGTTTTTCTCCTACGAGCAGTACTTC. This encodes CASSSPRFFSYEQYF.

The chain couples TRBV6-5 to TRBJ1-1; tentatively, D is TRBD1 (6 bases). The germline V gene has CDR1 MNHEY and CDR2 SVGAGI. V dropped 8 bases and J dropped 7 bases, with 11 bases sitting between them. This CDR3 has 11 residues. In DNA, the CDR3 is TGTGCCAGCTGCAGGGGTGGTGAAGCTTTCTTT. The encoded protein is CASCRGGEAFF.

The DNA of the CDR3 is TGTGCCATCAGTGAGAGGGAGTCCAACGAGCAGTACTTC. It codes for CAISERESNEQYF. This sequence joins TRBV10-3 and TRBJ2-7; D possibly corresponds to TRBD2 (5 bases). Trimming shortened V by 2 bases and J by 5 bases, and 10 bases separated the two germline ends. Germline CDR1 reads ENHRY; CDR2 reads SYGVKD. CDR3 length equals 13 residues.

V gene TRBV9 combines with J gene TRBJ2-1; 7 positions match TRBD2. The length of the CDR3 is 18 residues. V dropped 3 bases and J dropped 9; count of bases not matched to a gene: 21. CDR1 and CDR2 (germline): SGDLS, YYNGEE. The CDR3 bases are TGTGCCAGCAGCGGTGGTGCGACCCCCGGGTGGCCGGGGGGTGAGCAGTTCTTC. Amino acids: CASSGGATPGWPGGEQFF.

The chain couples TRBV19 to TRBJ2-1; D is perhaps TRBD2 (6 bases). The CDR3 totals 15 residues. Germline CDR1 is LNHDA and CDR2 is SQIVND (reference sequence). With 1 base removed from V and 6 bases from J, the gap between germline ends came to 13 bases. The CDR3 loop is CASSIGGGGINEQFF. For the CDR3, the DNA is TGTGCCAGTAGTATAGGCGGAGGAGGGATCAATGAGCAGTTCTTC.

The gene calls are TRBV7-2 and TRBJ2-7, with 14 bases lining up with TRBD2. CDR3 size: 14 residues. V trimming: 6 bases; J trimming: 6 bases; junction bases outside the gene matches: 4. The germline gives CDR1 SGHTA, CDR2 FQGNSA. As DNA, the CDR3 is TGTGCCAGCAGGCTGGGACTAGCGGGAGCCGAGCAGTACTTC. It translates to CASRLGLAGAEQYF.

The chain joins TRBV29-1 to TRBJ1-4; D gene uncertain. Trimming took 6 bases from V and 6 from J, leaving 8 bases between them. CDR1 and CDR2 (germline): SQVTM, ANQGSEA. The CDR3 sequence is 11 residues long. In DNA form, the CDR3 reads TGCAGCGTGGAGAATTATGAAAAACTGTTTTTT. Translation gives CSVENYEKLFF.

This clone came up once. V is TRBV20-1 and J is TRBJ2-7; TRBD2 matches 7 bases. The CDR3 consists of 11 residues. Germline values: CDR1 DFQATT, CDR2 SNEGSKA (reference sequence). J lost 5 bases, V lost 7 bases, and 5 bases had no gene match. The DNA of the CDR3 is TGCAGTGGCGGGAGCTTTAACGAGCAGTACTTC. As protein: CSGGSFNEQYF.

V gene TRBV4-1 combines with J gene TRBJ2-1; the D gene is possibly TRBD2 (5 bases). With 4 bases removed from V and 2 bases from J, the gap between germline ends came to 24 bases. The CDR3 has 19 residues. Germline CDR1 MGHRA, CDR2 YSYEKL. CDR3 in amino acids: CASSPSGRVGVSTYNEQFF. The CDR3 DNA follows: TGCGCCAGCAGCCCCTCAGGCCGGGTGGGAGTAAGCACCTACAATGAGCAGTTCTTC.

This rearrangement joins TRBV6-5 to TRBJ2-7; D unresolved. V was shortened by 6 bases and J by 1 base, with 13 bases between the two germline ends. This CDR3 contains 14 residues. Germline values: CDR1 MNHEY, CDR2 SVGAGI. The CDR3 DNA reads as TGTGCCAGCAGCCCCGTACCACAGTCCTACGAGCAGTACTTC. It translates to CASSPVPQSYEQYF.

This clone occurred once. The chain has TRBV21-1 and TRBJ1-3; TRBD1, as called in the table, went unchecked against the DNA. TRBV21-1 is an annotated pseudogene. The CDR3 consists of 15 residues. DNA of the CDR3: TGTGCCAGCATCCCCCAGAACAGGTTCGGAAACACCATATATTTT. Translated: CASIPQNRFGNTIYF.

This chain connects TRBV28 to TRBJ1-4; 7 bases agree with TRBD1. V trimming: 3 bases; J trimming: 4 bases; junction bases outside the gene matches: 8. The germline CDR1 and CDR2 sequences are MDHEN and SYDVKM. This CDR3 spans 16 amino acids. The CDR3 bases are TGTGCCAGCAGTTTGTCGACGACAGGGCTTAATGAAAAACTGTTTTTT. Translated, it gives CASSLSTTGLNEKLFF. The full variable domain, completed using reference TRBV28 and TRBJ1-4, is DVKVTQSSRYLVKRTGEKVFLECVQDMDHENMFWYRQDPGLGLRLIYFSYDVKMKEKGDIPEGYSVSREKKERFSLILESASTNQTSMYLCASSLSTTGLNEKLFFGSGTQLSVL.

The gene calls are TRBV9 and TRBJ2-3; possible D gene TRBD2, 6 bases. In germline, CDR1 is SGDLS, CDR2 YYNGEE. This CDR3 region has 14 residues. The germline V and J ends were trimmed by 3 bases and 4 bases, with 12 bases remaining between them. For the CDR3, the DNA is TGTGCCAGCAGCGAAAGAGGAGGGGCAGATACGCAGTATTTT. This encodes CASSERGGADTQYF.

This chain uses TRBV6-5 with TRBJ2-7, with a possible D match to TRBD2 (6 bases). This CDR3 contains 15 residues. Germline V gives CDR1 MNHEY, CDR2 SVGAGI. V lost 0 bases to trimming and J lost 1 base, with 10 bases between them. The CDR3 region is CASSYSGGTSYEQYF. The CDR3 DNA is TGTGCCAGCAGTTACTCCGGCGGGACTTCCTACGAGCAGTACTTC.

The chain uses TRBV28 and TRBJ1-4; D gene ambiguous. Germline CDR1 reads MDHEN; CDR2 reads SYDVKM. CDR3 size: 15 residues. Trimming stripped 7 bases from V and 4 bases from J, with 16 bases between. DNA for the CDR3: TGTGCCAGCACCACGCGGGGAGGGCTTAATGAAAAACTGTTTTTT. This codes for CASTTRGGLNEKLFF.

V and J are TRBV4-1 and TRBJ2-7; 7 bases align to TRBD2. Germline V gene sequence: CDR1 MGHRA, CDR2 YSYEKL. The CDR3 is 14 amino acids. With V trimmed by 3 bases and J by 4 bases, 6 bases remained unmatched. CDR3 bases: TGCGCCAGCAGCCATCTGGGGGGGAATTACGAGCAGTACTTC. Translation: CASSHLGGNYEQYF.

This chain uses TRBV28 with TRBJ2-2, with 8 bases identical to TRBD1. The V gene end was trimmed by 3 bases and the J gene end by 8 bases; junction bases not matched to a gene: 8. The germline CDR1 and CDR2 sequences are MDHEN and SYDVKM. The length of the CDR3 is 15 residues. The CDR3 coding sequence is TGTGCCAGCAGTTTGGGACAGGTGATTTTGGGGGAGCTGTTTTTT. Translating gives CASSLGQVILGELFF.

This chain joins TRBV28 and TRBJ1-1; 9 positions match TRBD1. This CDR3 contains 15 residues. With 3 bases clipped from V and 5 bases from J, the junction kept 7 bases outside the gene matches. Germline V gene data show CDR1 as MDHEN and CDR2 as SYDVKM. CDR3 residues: CASSFPHRGRTEAFF. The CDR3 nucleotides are TGTGCCAGCAGTTTCCCCCACAGGGGGCGGACTGAAGCTTTCTTT.

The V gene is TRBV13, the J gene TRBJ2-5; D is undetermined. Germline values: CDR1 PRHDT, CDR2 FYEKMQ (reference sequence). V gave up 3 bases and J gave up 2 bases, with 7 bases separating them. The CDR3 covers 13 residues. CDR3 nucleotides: TGTGCCAGCAGCTTGGGCCAACAAGAGACCCAGTACTTC. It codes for CASSLGQQETQYF.

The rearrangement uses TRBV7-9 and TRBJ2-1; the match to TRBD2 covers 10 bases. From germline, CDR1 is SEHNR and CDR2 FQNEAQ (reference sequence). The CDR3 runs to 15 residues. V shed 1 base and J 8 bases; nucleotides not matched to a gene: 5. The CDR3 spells CASSLDLAGDDEQFF. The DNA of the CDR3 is TGTGCCAGCAGCTTAGACCTAGCGGGAGACGATGAGCAGTTCTTC.

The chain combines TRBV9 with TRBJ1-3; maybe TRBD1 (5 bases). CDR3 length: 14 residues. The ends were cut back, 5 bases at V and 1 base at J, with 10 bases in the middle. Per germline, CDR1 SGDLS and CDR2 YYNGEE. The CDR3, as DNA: TGTGCCAGCAGTGAGACAGAATCTGGAAACACCATATATTTT. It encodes CASSETESGNTIYF.

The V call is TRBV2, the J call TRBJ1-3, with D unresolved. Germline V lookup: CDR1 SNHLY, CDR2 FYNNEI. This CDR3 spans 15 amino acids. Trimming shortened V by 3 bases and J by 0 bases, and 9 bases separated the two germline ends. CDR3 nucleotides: TGTGCCAGCAGTGAGTGGCACAGCTCTGGAAACACCATATATTTT. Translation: CASSEWHSSGNTIYF.